One sample yielded the 19 T cell receptor beta chains listed below, sequenced in a study of OX40 agonist ivuxolimab in advanced cancers. The data were produced by immunoSEQ multiplex PCR, yet TCRdb's version contains in-frame clones alone and is incomplete. The sample has 30,000 to 35,000 clones, more than 60% seen once; the top ten hold about 15%. Sequenced here: CD4+ or CD8+ T cells sorted from blood, sampled in a trial of the OX40 agonist ivuxolimab. The receptors here all came from an adult with an advanced solid tumor such as melanoma, head and neck, liver or kidney cancer.

The chain has TRBV10-1 and TRBJ2-1; D is possibly TRBD2 (6 bases). The V gene lost 7 bases and the J gene lost 0 bases, with 13 bases spanning the gap. The CDR3 is 15 amino acids. Germline V CDR1 and CDR2: WNHNN, SYGVQD (reference sequence). For the CDR3, the DNA is TGCGCCAGCACCCTCGGGAGTACCTCCTACAATGAGCAGTTCTTC. Amino acids: CASTLGSTSYNEQFF.

V and J are TRBV6-5 and TRBJ1-4; D is ambiguous. The CDR3 has 13 amino acids. Trimming stripped 0 bases from V and 7 bases from J, with 6 bases between. CDR1 is MNHEY, CDR2 SVGAGI, per germline. CDR3 sequence reads: CASSYSGSEKLFF. The CDR3 nucleotides are TGTGCCAGCAGTTACTCGGGATCTGAAAAACTGTTTTTT.

The genes are TRBV7-9 and TRBJ2-3; D remains ambiguous. The CDR3 has 12 amino acids. V lost 1 base and J 4 bases, leaving 3 bases between the germline ends. Germline CDR1 SEHNR, CDR2 FQNEAQ (reference sequence). Written as DNA, the CDR3 is TGTGCCAGCAGCTTAGATCCAGATACGCAGTATTTT. As protein: CASSLDPDTQYF. Drawing the rest from reference TRBV7-9 and TRBJ2-3, the complete variable domain is DTGVSQNPRHKITKRGQNVTFRCDPISEHNRLYWYRQTLGQGPEFLTYFQNEAQLEKSRLLSDRFSAERPKGSFSTLEIQRTEQGDSAMYLCASSLDPDTQYFGPGTRLTVL.

A single count supports this clone. The V call is TRBV7-9, the J call TRBJ2-5; 7 nucleotides line up with TRBD2. The germline CDR1 and CDR2 sequences are SEHNR and FQNEAQ (reference sequence). Trimming removed 2 bases from V and 2 bases from J; junction bases left unmatched: 5. The CDR3 is 15 amino acids. CDR3 region: CASSLRQGGQETQYF. CDR3 DNA sequence: TGTGCCAGCAGCTTAAGGCAGGGAGGGCAAGAGACCCAGTACTTC.

This rearrangement joins TRBV29-1 to TRBJ2-2; 7 bases line up with TRBD1. Germline CDR1 is SQVTM and CDR2 is ANQGSEA. V shed 3 bases, J shed 5 bases, and the junction held 6 bases outside the gene matches. The length of the CDR3 is 14 residues. As DNA, the CDR3 is TGCAGCGTTGATACAGGGGCAAGGACCGGGGAGCTGTTTTTT. It yields the protein CSVDTGARTGELFF.

The rearrangement joins TRBV6-1 to TRBJ2-3, with D perhaps matching TRBD1 or TRBD2 (7 bases each). The V gene lost 4 bases and the J gene lost 4 bases, with 18 bases spanning the gap. Germline V gene sequence: CDR1 MNHNS, CDR2 SASEGT. The CDR3 covers 16 residues. The CDR3 nucleotides are TGTGCCAGCAGTGGGTACAGGGGAGGGGGGGCAGATACGCAGTATTTT. Amino acids: CASSGYRGGGADTQYF.

This clone was counted between two and nine times. CDR3 loop: CASSLSGGMGEQFF. Written as DNA, the CDR3 is TGCGCCAGCAGTCTTAGCGGGGGAATGGGTGAGCAGTTCTTC. This chain uses TRBV5-1 with TRBJ2-1, with 9 bases matching TRBD2. This CDR3 spans 14 amino acids. The V gene end was trimmed by 5 bases and the J gene end by 9 bases; junction bases not matched to a gene: 9. Looked up from germline, CDR1 is SGHRS and CDR2 is YFSETQ.

This clone was counted a few times. This sequence joins TRBV27 and TRBJ1-5, with no clear D. The CDR3 is 14 amino acids. V dropped 2 bases and J dropped 6 bases, with 11 bases sitting between them. The germline V gene encodes CDR1 MNHEY and CDR2 SMNVEV (reference sequence). The CDR3 DNA is TGTGCCAGCAGTTTAGGGCGGTCTATTCAGCCCCAGCATTTT. It encodes CASSLGRSIQPQHF.

The V call is TRBV10-3, the J call TRBJ2-5; 8 nucleotides agree with TRBD1. The V segment lost 6 bases and the J segment 3 bases; nucleotides outside the gene matches: 3. Per the germline V gene, CDR1 is ENHRY and CDR2 is SYGVKD. The CDR3 is 13 amino acids. The chain's CDR3 is CAISPTGEETQYF. CDR3 bases: TGTGCCATCAGCCCGACAGGGGAAGAGACCCAGTACTTC.

The V call is TRBV9, the J call TRBJ1-2; D unclear. CDR1 and CDR2 from the germline V gene are SGDLS and YYNGEE. CDR3 length: 17 amino acids. V lost 0 bases to trimming and J lost 4 bases, with 19 bases between them. In DNA, the CDR3 is TGTGCCAGCAGCGTAGCGTACAGTCTCGCTCGTGGCTATGGCTACACCTTC. It specifies CASSVAYSLARGYGYTF.

This chain connects TRBV9 to TRBJ2-3, with TRBD1 matching 9 bases. The germline gives CDR1 SGDLS, CDR2 YYNGEE. The CDR3 totals 15 residues. V shed 6 bases, J shed 1 base, and the junction held 6 bases outside the gene matches. The CDR3 loop is CASTSRDRGTDTQYF. As DNA, the CDR3 is TGTGCCAGCACCAGCCGGGACAGGGGCACAGATACGCAGTATTTT.

This chain connects TRBV27 to TRBJ1-6, with D perhaps matching TRBD1 (5 bases). Trimming removed 4 bases at V and 7 bases at J, with 11 bases between. Germline CDR1 MNHEY, CDR2 SMNVEV (reference sequence). This CDR3 contains 14 residues. CDR3 in amino acids: CASSSGTANSPLHF. CDR3 nucleotides: TGTGCCAGCAGTTCCGGGACGGCCAATTCACCCCTCCACTTT.

This chain uses TRBV7-8 with TRBJ1-2; D is perhaps TRBD1 (6 bases). V lost 5 bases to trimming and J lost 6 bases, with 22 bases between them. Germline CDR1 reads SGHVS; CDR2 reads FQNEAQ. The CDR3 spans 16 residues. CDR3 nucleotides: TGTGCCAGCAGCGAGCAACAGGGCTTGGTGGTCCATGGCTACACCTTC. This gives the protein CASSEQQGLVVHGYTF.

The chain is built from TRBV6-5 and TRBJ2-3; D is unclear. The ends were cut back, 7 bases at V and 0 bases at J, with 11 bases in the middle. This CDR3 contains 14 residues. CDR1 is MNHEY and CDR2 is SVGAGI in the germline V gene. The CDR3 region has the DNA TGTGCCAGCAAGGGCAGGCCTAGCACAGATACGCAGTATTTT. As protein: CASKGRPSTDTQYF.

This clone was counted only a few times. This chain links TRBV12-2 with TRBJ2-7; the D call in the table, TRBD2, was not verified against the DNA. TRBV12-2 constitutes a pseudogene. The CDR3 is 14 amino acids. CDR3 residues: CASPGTSGTYEQYF. CDR3 nucleotides: TGTGCAAGTCCCGGGACTAGCGGGACGTACGAGCAGTACTTC.

The V call is TRBV7-6, the J call TRBJ2-5, with TRBD1 matching over 9 bases. The CDR3 loop spans 15 amino acids. In germline, CDR1 is SGHVS, CDR2 FNYEAQ. V lost 6 bases, J lost 3 bases, and 8 bases stayed unmatched. The CDR3 bases are TGTGCCAGCAGTCCGGGACAGGGCTTCGAAGAGACCCAGTACTTC. Its translation is CASSPGQGFEETQYF.

The chain uses TRBV28 and TRBJ1-2, with unresolved D. The germline V gene encodes CDR1 MDHEN and CDR2 SYDVKM. This CDR3 spans 15 amino acids. Trimming removed 5 bases from V and 0 bases from J, with 13 bases in between. The DNA of the CDR3 is TGTGCCAGCAGTGGGAGACGTCCTCCTAACTATGGCTACACCTTC. Amino acid sequence: CASSGRRPPNYGYTF.

By sample share, this clone is medium-sized. The chain links TRBV30 to TRBJ1-4, with D tentatively TRBD1 (6 bases). Germline CDR1 is GTSNPN and CDR2 is SVGIG (reference sequence). The germline V and J ends were trimmed by 1 base and 7 bases, with 10 bases remaining between them. The CDR3 runs to 13 residues. The DNA of the CDR3 is TGTGCCTGGAGTGGGGGGGCGGTTGAAAAACTGTTTTTT. Protein: CAWSGGAVEKLFF.

The chain employs TRBV19 and TRBJ1-1, with D possibly being TRBD1 (6 bases). This CDR3 comprises 14 residues. V dropped 3 bases and J dropped 1 base, with 9 bases sitting between them. Germline V gene data show CDR1 as LNHDA and CDR2 as SQIVND (reference sequence). The CDR3 region has the DNA TGTGCCAGTAGTATCCCGACAGGGAACACTGAAGCTTTCTTT. Amino acids: CASSIPTGNTEAFF.